The present T cell receptor (beta chain) was sequenced within a study of T cell responses to AZD1222 COVID-19 vaccine. Repertoires were generated with immunoSEQ multiplex PCR, while TCRdb's copy carries only in-frame clones and drops some. The sample lists 160,000 or so clones; roughly nine tenths were seen once. This clone was picked up a small number of times. The sequence was obtained from an adult in good health. The input for sequencing was peripheral blood, taken on day 0 of MenACWY control vaccination.

Here the CDR3 DNA reads TGTGCCAGCAGCTTCGACAGCCTCCGGAGCGAGCAGTACTTC. This sequence encodes CASSFDSLRSEQYF. This chain uses TRBV7-2 with TRBJ2-7, with TRBD1 as a possible D gene (5 bases). Germline V gene lookup returns CDR1 SGHTA and CDR2 FQGNSA. V lost 3 bases, J lost 6 bases, and 15 bases lay in between. There are 14 residues in the CDR3.